This T cell receptor beta chain was captured in a study of T cell clones after liver transplantation. Background on the study: HCV positivity affected three of eight recipients; the rest lacked autoimmune or viral indications. Until 12-24 months post-transplant, subjects got standard immunosuppression and no induction. Study-wide findings and caveats: Conclusions were preliminary, with small, heterogeneous patient groups.

CDR1 and CDR2 (germline): SGHRS, YFSETQ. The CDR3 runs 13 residues. V was clipped by 4 bases and J by 2 bases, with 10 bases between them. Points on this clone: Antigen: not known.

Sequencing was performed with immunoSEQ multiplex PCR; in TCRdb, only in-frame clones are kept and a portion is missing. The table includes 68,000 or so clones, about four fifths detected once. The sample here was CD4+ T cells from blood, taken before liver transplant. The chain recombines TRBV5-1 with TRBJ2-7; D ambiguous. The sequence was obtained from a human donor who received a liver transplant. The CDR3 loop is CASSPGAAYEQYF. DNA for the CDR3: TGCGCCAGCAGCCCGGGCGCCGCCTACGAGCAGTACTTC.